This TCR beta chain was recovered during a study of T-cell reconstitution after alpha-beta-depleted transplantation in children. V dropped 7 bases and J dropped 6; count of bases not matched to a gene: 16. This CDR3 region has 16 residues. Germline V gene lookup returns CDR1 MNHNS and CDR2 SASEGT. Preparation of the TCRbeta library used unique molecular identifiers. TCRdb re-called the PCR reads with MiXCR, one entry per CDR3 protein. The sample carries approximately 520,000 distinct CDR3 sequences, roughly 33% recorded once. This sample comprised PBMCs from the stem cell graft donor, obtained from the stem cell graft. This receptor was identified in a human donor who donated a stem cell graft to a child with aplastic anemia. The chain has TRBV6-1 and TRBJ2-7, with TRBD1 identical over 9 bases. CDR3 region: CASMWRDRADLCEQYV. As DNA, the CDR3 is TGTGCCAGCATGTGGCGGGACAGGGCGGATCTTTGCGAGCAGTACGTC.